The 18 T cell receptor beta chains given below trace back to one sample, sequenced in a study of T cell responses to AZD1222 COVID-19 vaccine. TCRdb keeps only in-frame clones here, not all; method: immunoSEQ multiplex PCR. The sample yields 150,000 to 200,000 clones, about 89% seen once. Material: peripheral blood, obtained on day 0 of AZD1222 vaccination. These receptors were collected from an adult in good health.

The chain has TRBV6-2 or TRBV6-3 and TRBJ2-1; D uncertain. V lost 5 bases, J lost 9 bases, and 11 bases lay in between. The CDR3 sequence is 12 residues long. Per germline, CDR1 MNHEY and CDR2 SVGEGT. The CDR3, as DNA: TGTGCCAGCAGTAGGCCTTGGGGTGAGCAGTTCTTC. It translates to CASSRPWGEQFF.

The chain employs TRBV19 and TRBJ1-5, with a tentative D call TRBD1 (5 bases). The length of the CDR3 is 14 residues. The germline V gene has CDR1 LNHDA and CDR2 SQIVND (reference sequence). Trimming shortened V by 6 bases and J by 3 bases, and 12 bases separated the two germline ends. CDR3 sequence: CASSSGADNQPQHF. CDR3 sequence (DNA): TGTGCCAGTAGCTCCGGGGCCGACAATCAGCCCCAGCATTTT.

This chain links TRBV10-3 with TRBJ2-2; 10 bases match TRBD2. Germline-derived CDR1 and CDR2 are ENHRY and SYGVKD. CDR3 length: 15 amino acids. With 8 bases clipped from V and 2 bases from J, the junction kept 5 bases outside the gene matches. CDR3 sequence (DNA): TGTGCCATCCTCAGCGGGAGGGCCAACACCGGGGAGCTGTTTTTT. Residues: CAILSGRANTGELFF.

This clone was counted once. The chain links TRBV18 to TRBJ1-4; 7 nucleotides line up with TRBD1. CDR1 and CDR2 from the germline V gene are KGHSH and LQKENI. V lost 0 bases and J lost 5; bases outside the gene matches: 3. This CDR3 is 15 amino acids long. CDR3 residues: CASSPPGQRNEKLFF. The CDR3 DNA reads as TGTGCCAGCTCACCACCGGGACAGAGAAATGAAAAACTGTTTTTT.

V usage is TRBV23-1 and J usage is TRBJ2-7; no clear D. Being an ORF, TRBV23-1 has a function that is uncertain. This CDR3 spans 11 amino acids. The germline V and J ends were trimmed by 4 bases and 9 bases, with 10 bases remaining between them. The CDR3 nucleotides are TGCGCCAGCAGTCGGGTGTCCGCGCAGTACGTC. It codes for CASSRVSAQYV.

This chain joins TRBV18 and TRBJ2-7; 10 bases are shared with TRBD1. This CDR3 is built from 15 residues. J lost 0 bases, V lost 6 bases, and 5 bases had no gene match. CDR1 is KGHSH, CDR2 LQKENI, per germline. In DNA form, the CDR3 reads TGTGCCAGCTCCGGGACAGGGGCAGACTCCTACGAGCAGTACGTC. Translated, it gives CASSGTGADSYEQYV.

V gene TRBV4-3 combines with J gene TRBJ2-1, with unresolved D. The CDR3 covers 15 residues. CDR1 and CDR2 (germline): LGHNA, YSLEER. Trimming removed 1 base at V and 2 bases at J, with 9 bases between. The CDR3 loop is CASSQVGYTYNEQFF. CDR3 nucleotides: TGCGCCAGCAGCCAAGTGGGATACACCTACAATGAGCAGTTCTTC.

CDR3 residues: CASSVRQGSTYNEQFF. The CDR3 DNA reads as TGTGCCAGCAGCGTCCGACAGGGCAGCACCTACAATGAGCAGTTCTTC. V gene TRBV9 combines with J gene TRBJ2-1; 7 nucleotides align to TRBD1. The ends lost 2 bases at V and 2 bases at J; junction bases unmatched: 7. The CDR3 is 16 amino acids. CDR1 is SGDLS and CDR2 is YYNGEE in the germline V gene.

V usage is TRBV10-3 and J usage is TRBJ1-5; the D gene is possibly TRBD1 (5 bases). Trimming took off 4 bases at V and 2 bases at J, with 9 bases between the two ends. This CDR3 has 14 amino acids. From germline, CDR1 is ENHRY and CDR2 SYGVKD. Here the CDR3 reads CAISAGGGNQPQHF. Written as DNA, the CDR3 is TGTGCCATCAGTGCCGGGGGTGGCAATCAGCCCCAGCATTTT.

The chain couples TRBV6-5 to TRBJ2-7; a weak D match, TRBD2 (6 bases). CDR1 and CDR2 (germline): MNHEY, SVGAGI. V lost 5 bases, J lost 7 bases, and 18 bases lay in between. The CDR3 spans 14 residues. The CDR3 loop is CASSPTDGAGEQYF. CDR3 nucleotide sequence: TGTGCCAGCAGTCCGACAGACGGGGCGGGGGAGCAGTACTTC.

The chain employs TRBV2 and TRBJ1-5; possibly TRBD1 for D (6 bases). The germline V gene has CDR1 SNHLY and CDR2 FYNNEI. Trimming shortened V by 5 bases and J by 4 bases, and 15 bases separated the two germline ends. CDR3 length: 15 amino acids. The CDR3 region has the DNA TGTGCCAGCAGTCTCCGGGGGGCTGGAAATCAGCCCCAGCATTTT. Translating it yields CASSLRGAGNQPQHF.

CDR3 loop: CASSFHGGAGETQYF. DNA for the CDR3: TGTGCCAGCAGCTTTCATGGAGGGGCAGGAGAGACCCAGTACTTC. The chain joins TRBV11-3 to TRBJ2-5, with D maybe TRBD2 (6 bases). Germline assignment: CDR1 SGHNT and CDR2 YENEEA. CDR3 length equals 15 residues. V lost 3 bases and J 4 bases, leaving 15 bases between the germline ends.

The chain employs TRBV9 and TRBJ2-3; 9 bases align to TRBD1. With V trimmed by 5 bases and J by 0 bases, 7 bases remained unmatched. CDR1 and CDR2 (germline): SGDLS, YYNGEE. The length of the CDR3 is 16 residues. The CDR3 nucleotides are TGTGCCAGCAGAACCGGGACAGGGTTTAGCACAGATACGCAGTATTTT. Protein: CASRTGTGFSTDTQYF.

This chain uses TRBV19 with TRBJ1-5; 7 nucleotides match TRBD1. This CDR3 has 17 amino acids. Per germline, CDR1 LNHDA and CDR2 SQIVND (reference sequence). The trim removed 7 bases at V and 1 base at J, leaving 13 bases unmatched. For the CDR3, the DNA is TGTGCCAGTACCGATTTTAGGACAGGAAAAAGCAATCAGCCCCAGCATTTT. This sequence encodes CASTDFRTGKSNQPQHF.

This clone came up a few times. The V and J genes are TRBV3-1 (or the pseudogene TRBV3-2) and TRBJ2-5; D is ambiguous. The CDR3 has 15 amino acids. V dropped 1 base and J dropped 5 bases, with 14 bases sitting between them. Germline V gives CDR1 LGHDT, CDR2 YNNKEL (reference sequence). CDR3 coding DNA: TGTGCCAGCAGCCAAGGAGAGGAAGGCCGGGAGACCCAGTACTTC. This gives the protein CASSQGEEGRETQYF.

This clone has just one count. This chain joins TRBV19 and TRBJ2-7; tentative D call: TRBD2 (5 bases). From germline, CDR1 is LNHDA and CDR2 SQIVND (reference sequence). The CDR3 spans 14 residues. Trimming removed 6 bases from V and 6 bases from J, with 18 bases in between. In DNA form, the CDR3 reads TGTGCCAGTAGGCCCCAATCCCGGGAAAGCGAGCAGTACTTC. Translation: CASRPQSRESEQYF. Drawing the rest from reference TRBV19 and TRBJ2-7, the complete variable domain is DGGITQSPKYLFRKEGQNVTLSCEQNLNHDAMYWYRQDPGQGLRLIYYSQIVNDFQKGDIAEGYSVSREKKESFPLTVTSAQKNPTAFYLCASRPQSRESEQYFGPGTRLTVT.

V gene TRBV7-9 combines with J gene TRBJ1-4; weak D call: TRBD1 (5 bases). Trimming took off 2 bases at V and 8 bases at J, with 15 bases between the two ends. The CDR3 totals 15 residues. Germline V gene sequence: CDR1 SEHNR, CDR2 FQNEAQ (reference sequence). The CDR3 here is CASSLLDSSWEKLFF. In DNA form, the CDR3 reads TGTGCCAGCAGCTTACTCGACAGTTCTTGGGAAAAACTGTTTTTT.

The chain links TRBV6-5 to TRBJ2-1; 8 bases map to TRBD2. This CDR3 is 15 amino acids long. Germline assignment: CDR1 MNHEY and CDR2 SVGAGI. Germline trimming cut 6 bases from V and 4 bases from J; bases unmatched to any gene: 8. The CDR3 protein is CASRQTSALYNEQFF. CDR3 DNA sequence: TGTGCCAGCAGACAGACTAGCGCCTTGTACAATGAGCAGTTCTTC.